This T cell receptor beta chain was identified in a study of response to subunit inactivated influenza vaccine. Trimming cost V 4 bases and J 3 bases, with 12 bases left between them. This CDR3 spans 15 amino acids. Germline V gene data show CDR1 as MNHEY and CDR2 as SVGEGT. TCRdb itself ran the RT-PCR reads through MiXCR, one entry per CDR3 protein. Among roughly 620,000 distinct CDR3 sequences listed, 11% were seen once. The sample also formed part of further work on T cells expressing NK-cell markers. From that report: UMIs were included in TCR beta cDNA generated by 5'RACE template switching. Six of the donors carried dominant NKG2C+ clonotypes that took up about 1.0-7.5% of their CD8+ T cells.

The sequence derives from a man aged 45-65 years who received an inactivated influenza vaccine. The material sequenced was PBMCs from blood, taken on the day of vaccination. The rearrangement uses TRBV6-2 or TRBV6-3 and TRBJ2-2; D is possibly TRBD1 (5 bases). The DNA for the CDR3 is TGTGCCAGCAGTTCGTGGGGCCGGCACACCGGGGAGCTGTTTTTT. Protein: CASSSWGRHTGELFF.